This record covers a single T cell receptor beta chain. What this receptor recognizes is not known. No much larger clonotype is one base removed from it; base qualities were not supplied. Taken from the germline V gene (reference sequence), the CDR1 and CDR2 loops are DFQATT and SNEGSKA. Trimming removed 5 bases from V and 11 bases from J, leaving 15 bases between the germline ends. The CDR3 measures 11 amino acids from cysteine to phenylalanine. Only the CDR3 DNA stays, 33 bases, in frame from base 1. The data were taken from a study of CD8+CD57+ T cells in acquired aplastic anemia listed by TCRdb under 2018. As for the study more broadly: On average, sorted CD4+ and CD8+ cells yielded roughly 3.4 ug of extracted DNA, with a range of about 0.17 to 27.4 ug. Mean read counts for healthy donor samples were roughly 10 million for CD4+ cells and some 12 million for CD8+ cells. Points the paper makes about the study in general: About 30 CD8+ CDR3 sequences were found in both patients and controls but appeared to be highly expressed in patients and within the immunodominant clones of the patients. Patients and healthy controls showed no significant difference in CD8+ Simpson's diversity (P=0.060).

Profiling of TCR beta VDJ combinations and CDR3 sequences used genomic DNA as the template. An Illumina HiSeq 2000 was the platform used for TCR repertoire sequencing. Per the original workflow: TRBV/TRBJ rearrangement plots, CDR3 size and DJ length profiles, and Simpson's diversity index were used to evaluate the repertoires. Whichever DNA sequence was most abundant in the deep sequencing data was defined as the immunodominant clone. CDR3 amino acid sequences were screened for sharing across subjects and compared with published repertoires and the VDJdb database. TCRdb trimmed the raw reads at Q25, called clones with MiXCR and kept productive beta chains. When rows share a CDR3 protein, they turn into one entry using the most common DNA and genes. TCRdb, not the original authors, processed these V and J calls. The sample table contains around 400,000 distinct CDR3 sequences; only one count was recorded for about two thirds of them. The ten largest make up more than 3.5% of the sample.

In the study, sorted CD4+ and CD8+ blood T cells from patients with severe aplastic anemia and from healthy subjects underwent deep sequencing of TCR repertoires. Ficoll-Paque density gradient centrifugation was used to isolate peripheral blood mononuclear cells. Before DNA extraction, CD4+ and CD8+ T cells were sorted with FACS or magnetic beads. The sequence links TRBV20-1 to TRBJ1-1; the D gene is unclear. The sample was sorted CD4+, CD8+, or CD8+CD57+ T cells (not recorded which) from PBMCs. The TCR comes from a human donor in good health, serving as a control. The CDR3 protein: CSALGAVGAFF. The DNA sequence is TGCAGTGCTCTCGGAGCCGTTGGGGCTTTCTTT.